Listed below are T cell receptor beta chains from one sample, sequenced in a study of blood T cell repertoires in COVID-19. Assay used: immunoSEQ multiplex PCR; TCRdb lists only in-frame clones, some missing. The sample shows 63,000 or so clones, approximately 86% of them seen only once. The sample was peripheral blood. The receptors shown here come from a man aged 65 to 79 with active COVID-19. Each CDR3 is given with its conserved first and last residue. D genes are given only for firm matches. Not all rows give a size; the values are once, few, many and, for expanded clones, a class.

size	J	V	D	DNA	CDR3
-	TRBJ2-5	TRBV5-1	TRBD1	TGCGCCAGCAGCGTAACCGGGACAGGGGGCTCTGGCGGAGAGACCCAGTACTTC	CASSVTGTGGSGGETQYF
-	TRBJ2-7	TRBV21-1	-	TGTGCCAGCAGCAAAGAGGTCACGGGACAGGGGGTATCCTACGAGCAGTACTTC	CASSKEVTGQGVSYEQYF
-	TRBJ2-4	TRBV6-6	TRBD1	TGTGCCAGCAGTCCCGGGACAGGGGGGTGGGACATTCAGTACTTC	CASSPGTGGWDIQYF
few	TRBJ2-3	TRBV7-2	TRBD2	TGTGCCAGCAGCTCGGCCCTGGGACTAGCGGGAGGACGCACAGATACGCAGTATTTT	CASSSALGLAGGRTDTQYF
few	TRBJ2-2	TRBV24-1	TRBD2	TGTGCCACCAGTGCGGGAGGGACCGGGGAGCTGTTTTTT	CATSAGGTGELFF
-	TRBJ2-1	TRBV5-1	-	TGCGCCAGCAGCCCGGAGGGGCGGCAGTACAATGAGCAGTTCTTC	CASSPEGRQYNEQFF
once	TRBJ1-3	TRBV7-9	-	TGTGCCAGCAGCTCGCCAGGTGGAAACACCATATATTTT	CASSSPGGNTIYF
-	TRBJ1-2	TRBV11-3	TRBD1	TGTGCCAGCAGCCCCCAGGGGGCAAGGATCTGCTACGGCTACACCTTC	CASSPQGARICYGYTF
-	TRBJ2-3	TRBV3-1/TRBV3-2	TRBD2	TGTGCCAGCAGCCCGGGACTAGCGGGCCCCTGGGGAGATACGCAGTATTTT	CASSPGLAGPWGDTQYF
-	TRBJ2-1	TRBV19	TRBD1	TGTGCCAGTAGTCCCGGGACAGCCCGCGGGGAGCAGTTCTTC	CASSPGTARGEQFF
-	TRBJ1-2	TRBV2	-	TGTGCCAGCAGTGAGAGTTTCTATGGCTACACCTTC	CASSESFYGYTF
-	TRBJ1-1	TRBV3-1/TRBV3-2	-	TGTGCCAGCCAGAATACAGGGCCGGGGCGTGAAGCTTTCTTT	CASQNTGPGREAFF
-	TRBJ2-3	TRBV7-2	TRBD2	TGTGCCAGCAGCTTAGCGGGGGTAGCGGGAGTGGCCCCCGATACGCAGTATTTT	CASSLAGVAGVAPDTQYF
-	TRBJ2-7	TRBV27	-	TGTGCCAGCACCCCTCTTGCGGAGTCCTACGAGCAGTACTTC	CASTPLAESYEQYF
-	TRBJ2-1	TRBV4-3	TRBD2	TGCGCCAGCAGCCAAGATCGGGGGACAGGGGGACTAGCGGGAGACCAGACCGATGAGCAGTTCTTC	CASSQDRGTGGLAGDQTDEQFF
-	TRBJ1-5	TRBV28	-	TGTGCCAGCAGTTTTCGAGGGACGCGGACAGTCTATAGCAATCAGCCCCAGCATTTT	CASSFRGTRTVYSNQPQHF
-	TRBJ2-1	TRBV27	-	TGTGCCAGCAGACGCGGGGTTAATGAGCAGTTCTTC	CASRRGVNEQFF
-	TRBJ2-1	TRBV7-3	TRBD2	TGTGCCAGCAGCTTATGGGGCGGGAGTACGTCCTACAATGAGCAGTTCTTC	CASSLWGGSTSYNEQFF
-	TRBJ2-7	TRBV18	-	TGTGCCAGCTCCCCAGGTCGAGCCCCCCACGAGCAGTACTTC	CASSPGRAPHEQYF
few	TRBJ2-7	TRBV5-6	-	TGTGCCAGCAGCTTCGGGATGGCGCCCGAGCAGTACTTC	CASSFGMAPEQYF
-	TRBJ2-1	TRBV19	-	TGTGCCAGCAGTAGGGGGGGGCGGCTCAATGAGCAGTTCTTC	CASSRGGRLNEQFF
-	TRBJ2-1	TRBV19	TRBD2	TGTGCCAGTAGTATCCCAGGACTAGCGGAAGAGCAGTTCTTC	CASSIPGLAEEQFF
-	TRBJ2-7	TRBV7-6	TRBD1	TGTGCCAGCAGCCCGCGGGGACAGGGGGCATGGTACGAGCAGTACTTC	CASSPRGQGAWYEQYF
-	TRBJ2-7	TRBV6-5	TRBD2	TGTGCCAGCAGTTACTCGGGCGGGAGGAGTTACGAGCAGTACTTC	CASSYSGGRSYEQYF
few	TRBJ2-5	TRBV19	-	TGTGCCAGTAGTATCCGGGAGCCAGAGACCCAGTACTTC	CASSIREPETQYF
many	TRBJ1-1	TRBV4-1	-	TGCGCCAGCAGCGCCCGGAGTTTGGGGGCCATGAACACTGAAGCTTTCTTT	CASSARSLGAMNTEAFF
-	TRBJ2-1	TRBV9	-	TGTGCCAGCAGCGTAGGGAGGGGCTCCTACAATGAGCAGTTCTTC	CASSVGRGSYNEQFF
once	TRBJ1-2	TRBV4-1	TRBD1	TGCGCCAGCAGCCAAGAGGGGGACAGGGGGTTAAGATATGGCTACACCTTC	CASSQEGDRGLRYGYTF
-	TRBJ2-7	TRBV12-3/TRBV12-4	-	TGTGCCAGCAGTATAGGACTACCCTACGAGCAGTACTTC	CASSIGLPYEQYF
-	TRBJ2-5	TRBV7-2	TRBD1	TGTGCCAGCAGCTTAGAAGAGGGGGCGCGAGGGGAGACCCAGTACTTC	CASSLEEGARGETQYF
-	TRBJ2-7	TRBV7-8	TRBD1	TGTGCCAGCAGCTTAGGTAGGGGGCGGGAGCAGTACTTC	CASSLGRGREQYF